This TCR beta chain is drawn from a study of CD8+CD57+ T cells in acquired aplastic anemia. Regarding the study as a whole: Fewer than 30 shared CD8+ CDR3s appeared highly expressed within patients' immunodominant clones.

This clonotype was counted many times. The antigen remains undetermined. Looked up from germline, CDR1 is SGHAT and CDR2 is FQNNGV. Trimming cost V 1 base and J 1 base, with 2 bases left between them. The CDR3 length is 13 residues. According to the study, genomic DNA was the template for TCR beta VDJ and CDR3 profiling. MiXCR was run by TCRdb on the reads, yielding one entry per CDR3 protein. In the table there are fewer than 200,000 distinct CDR3 sequences, roughly 48% of which are singletons. The receptor's source is a human donor in good health. This chain links TRBV11-2 with TRBJ1-5; D is undetermined. Sequencing used sorted CD4+, CD8+, or CD8+CD57+ T cells (not recorded which) from PBMCs. CDR3 amino acids: CASSLGSNQPQHF. In DNA, the CDR3 is TGTGCCAGCAGCTTAGGAAGCAATCAGCCCCAGCATTTT.